This T cell receptor beta chain was profiled in a study of cytomegalovirus exposure and HLA in healthy donors (dated by TCRdb to about 2017). Concerning the study at large: In an earlier analysis of roughly 590 of the donors, about 260 Gb of sequence data and 90 million to 120 million unique TCR beta sequences from 150 million to 200 million T cells were reported. To predict cytomegalovirus infection status, the study combined high-throughput TCR immunosequencing, statistical association of individual TCRs with disease status, and machine learning. Roughly 300 gigabases of sequencing data and 70 million to 85 million unique TCR sequences were included in an early release covering roughly 600 HLA-typed donors. To decide whether each TCR beta V gene segment behaved as functional or pseudogenic, an earlier analysis of some 570 of the donors relied on high-throughput TCR beta sequencing. Roughly 5 DR-DQ haplotypes were handled as single units for association and clustering, since linkage in the cohort was strong. Alongside the repertoire data, information on donor age, sex, ethnicity and CMV serostatus was compiled. The number of donors typed differed by locus, with roughly 629-640 for A, B, C, DRB1 and DQB1, roughly 520 for DQA1, 600 to 610 for DPA1, and approximately 470 for DPB1. A later analysis re-analyzed previously published TCR beta repertoires from roughly 690 donors and added high-resolution HLA genotyping to study TCR occurrence patterns. Along with the approximately 600-subject first cohort, a separate validation cohort of over 90 different subjects was used. HLA typing covered class I and class II loci at four-digit resolution. Genome-wide SNP genotypes for about 60% of the roughly 700 donors were used in a later genetic analysis, which treated that subset as a discovery cohort. Among approximately 370 genotyped donors of the cohort, an average of around 240,000 unique TCR beta nucleotide sequences was sequenced per donor, of which roughly 18% were non-productive. The study profiled the T cell repertoires of 666 subjects by immunosequencing and related them to cytomegalovirus serostatus. The study was designed to test whether signatures of past pathogen exposure could be identified by cataloging public T cell receptors. Among the roughly 400 genotyped donors, around 81% belonged to the genetic ancestry cluster associated with self-reported Caucasian donors. Rather than using new phenotypic data, the later analysis identified candidate immune exposures from TCR beta sequences and from how often those sequences occurred across donors. Every discovery cohort repertoire had been produced on one sequencing platform. General conclusions and limits of the study: When HLA alleles, especially DR and DQ, strongly co-occurred, TCR associations were difficult to assign to individual alleles. In a later analysis, HLA-associated TCR beta chains showed more clonal expansion and lower generation probabilities than non-associated chains that were equally common. A further reported finding was that TCR beta sequences accurately predicted the HLA-A and HLA-B alleles for most subjects in the first cohort. In an earlier analysis of 450 to 750 of the donors, most TCR beta V segments appeared in productive rearrangements about 87% or about 30% of the time, broadly matching IMGT annotations. Some IMGT-functional V segments, including TRBV6-2 and TRBV6-3, could not be distinguished by the 87-base-pair reads and were therefore excluded. In this cohort, only TCR beta chains were sequenced, and detectable features were limited by the absence of alpha or paired-chain data. The earlier analysis of approximately 590 of the donors excluded seventeen rarely observed V segments, including chromosome 9 orphons, because counts were too low. Specific HLA alleles were associated with over 15,000 TCR beta sequences at a false discovery rate of 0.05 in a later analysis. In a later genetic analysis, fewer N-insertions in productive TCRs were reported among donors in an Asian-associated ancestry cluster than the approximately 710-donor mean. Linkage disequilibrium might explain the correlated functional status among segregating V segments, but an unknown experimental factor could not be ruled out. According to a later analysis, TCR association rates differed among HLA loci, with DRB1 alleles showing the most associated TCRs and HLA-C alleles showing the fewest. While some public TCRs were present in many individuals, most TCR sequences turned up only very rarely across donors. According to the authors, the approach could potentially be generalized to other disease states and immunological phenotypes. Sequencing depth was assumed to be roughly uniform across donors in the presence/absence analyses, though that assumption may not hold. A later analysis found that most CMV-associated TCR beta chains appeared HLA-restricted, with HLA associations seemingly driven largely by CMV exposure. A group of highly shared sequence variants was considered likely to be a technical artifact of the sequencing pipeline. HLA typing was unavailable for some donors at each locus, so association tests used only the typed subset. A later genetic analysis associated a missense DCLRE1C variant with V-gene and J-gene trimming of TCR beta chains, and an independent cohort replicated the association. In both the original and validation cohorts, the classifier was reported to diagnose cytomegalovirus status with high specificity and sensitivity. In a later analysis, several top co-occurrence clusters were reported to appear linked to parvovirus B19, influenza, CMV and Epstein-Barr virus. The only immune exposure information available for the cohort was CMV serostatus. Three of the identified cytomegalovirus-associated TCR beta chains were confirmed in vitro to be specific for cytomegalovirus antigens. The study gave a list of under 200 TCR beta chains associated with cytomegalovirus.

On this clone: The antigen it recognizes is unknown. No quality values exist for individual bases; no much larger clone is one base distant.

Trimming takes 1 base off V and 5 bases off J; junction bases not matched to a gene: 8. The CDR3, from cysteine to phenylalanine, totals 16 residues. Only the CDR3 DNA is retained, 48 bases long and in frame from the first base. As encoded in the germline V gene (reference sequence), CDR1 is GTSNPN while CDR2 is SVGIG. The receptor library was made with the immunoSEQ multiplex PCR assay. For the multiplex PCR, a mixture combining 60 forward primers for TCR Vbeta segments and 13 reverse primers for TCR Jbeta segments was used. Amplification of the CDR3 region of rearranged TCR beta genes was performed with a multiplex PCR assay on genomic DNA. On the Illumina HiSeq System, the amplified TCR beta libraries were sequenced as 87-base-pair reads. On the authors' methods: A later analysis tallied 75 million to 85 million unique TCR beta chains across the 700 or so repertoires, and about 12 million of those chains were shared by two or more donors. To remove PCR and sequencing errors, raw reads were error-corrected and collapsed into unique sequences using a nearest-neighbor algorithm that merged closely related sequences. Alignment of CDR3 sequences to IMGT reference sequences was used to assign V, D and J gene segments. For a sequence to be retained, at least a six-nucleotide match to both a V gene segment and a J gene segment was required. Rearrangements were called productive when the CDR3 lacked stop codons and stayed in frame with V and J; all others were non-productive. Following IMGT convention, CDR3 was defined as the stretch from the second conserved V-encoded cysteine up to the conserved J-encoded phenylalanine. The earlier analysis of roughly 590 of the donors excluded sequences that lacked an unambiguous match to a single V gene segment. In an earlier analysis of almost 600 of the donors, a V segment was called functional when productive rearrangements were above 56.7%, and segregating when the standard deviation between donors exceeded 5%. A statistical classification framework was built for diagnosing cytomegalovirus status from the catalog of TCR beta chain sequences. V and J gene assignment, in a later analysis, came from comparing TCR nucleotide sequences with IMGT/GENE-DB human TR gene sequences. The TCRdist pipeline was used in a later analysis to assign CDR3 sequences and most-parsimonious VDJ recombination scenarios. In a later analysis, each TCR beta chain was defined by its CDR3 amino acid sequence together with its V-gene family, and reads without a unique V-gene family were excluded. As a way to deal with suspected cross-contamination and a sequencing artifact, a later analysis dropped 640 or so nucleotide sequences that were highly shared and had low generation probability. In a later analysis, a clonal expansion index was calculated for each public chain from normalized within-repertoire ranks of inferred template counts. In a later analysis, generation probabilities were computed using a VDJ recombination model fitted to out-of-frame rearrangements, and the results were checked against IGoR. In a later analysis, hypergeometric tests were used to score TCR-TCR, TCR-HLA and TCR-CMV co-occurrence, with a repertoire-size bias correction applied to TCR pairs. In a later analysis, false discovery rates were estimated by permuting HLA or CMV assignments 20 times. A later analysis grouped co-occurring TCRs with DBSCAN, adding TCRdist sequence similarity when clustering within HLA-allele-positive subsets. Co-occurrence clustering excluded repertoires with fewer than 30,000 or more than 120,000 public chains, plus five with anomalous nucleotide sharing. The table comes from immuneACCESS by way of TCRdb, which keeps in-frame sequences with V and J called. Part of the clones is missing from these tables; in studies checked, under half for an unresolved V gene and the rest for unknown reasons. That table gives V, J and clone size, and the DNA gave D and trimming. The sample table holds under 100,000 clones, of which 65% to 80% were seen once. Clones ranked in the top ten supply under 15% of the sample.

The cohort was made up of approximately 670 healthy bone marrow donors. Cohort members were all nominally healthy when sampled, although unrecorded immune exposures were likely present. CMV serostatus was recorded as positive for around 300 and negative for about 50% of the roughly 700 cohort members, whereas no CMV serostatus was recorded for the donor in question. Each donor provided a peripheral blood sample, and peripheral blood mononuclear cells were used for TCR beta sequencing. Genomic DNA was extracted from the blood cell samples with the Qiagen DNeasy Blood Extraction Kit. The sequenced material came from PBMCs. The rearranged chain carries TRBV30 and TRBJ2-3, and 11 bases in between align with TRBD2. This TCR derives from a human donor in good health. The CDR3 here reads CAWSEALAGGQDTQYF. The DNA is as follows: TGTGCCTGGAGTGAGGCCCTAGCGGGGGGCCAAGATACGCAGTATTTT.